This T cell receptor beta chain was sequenced for a study of control samples from healthy donors and cancer patients. Sequencing was performed with immunoSEQ multiplex PCR; in TCRdb, only in-frame clones are kept and a portion is missing. The sample includes some 70,000 clones, 83% seen only once; the top ten take 15% to 17%. J was trimmed by 8 bases and V by 4 bases; bases with no gene match: 12. This CDR3 has 15 residues. Per the germline V gene, CDR1 is SEHNR and CDR2 is FQNEAQ (reference sequence). This TCR came from a man in his sixties in good health. The chain recombines TRBV7-9 with TRBJ1-1, with 8 nucleotides matching TRBD1. Sequenced material: blood. The DNA of the CDR3 is TGTGCCAGCAGCTCACATAACGACAGGGGTAGGGAAGCTTTCTTT. As protein: CASSSHNDRGREAFF.